The present TCR beta chain was sequenced within a study of blood T cells in healthy people across ages (dated by TCRdb to between 2015 and 2017). The study in broad terms: Template switching captured roughly one uniquely barcoded TCR beta cDNA molecule per two T cells in model experiments. To avoid experimental bias, donors of different ages were distributed randomly across sequencing lanes. Age-related changes in TCR beta repertoire diversity were measured in the study by deep sequencing normalized with unique cDNA molecular identifiers. Using the same blood draw, the study looked at two additional independent replicas of 1 million unique cDNA reads for two donors, one aged 18 to 30 and the other aged 80 or older. Donors were grouped into four age groups: young (average about 15 years), middle-aged (over 35), aged (around 62) and long-lived (approximately 75). What the work shows at the level of the full study, not this receptor alone: Observed TCR beta diversity correlated strongly with the percentage of naive T cells measured by flow cytometry. Donor CMV infection status was unknown, potentially confounding age-related changes in expanded clonotypes. Observed TCR beta diversity per million T cells fell roughly linearly with age, and a significant reduction was already apparent by age about 36. Because profiling used bulk unsorted PBMCs, naive and antigen-experienced compartments could not be compared conclusively. The long-lived group showed more naive CD4+ T cells, fewer expanded clones and increased TCR diversity than the aged group, suggesting age selection. Estimates of total diversity based on one million sequenced T cells were regarded as lower bounds and as underestimates.

The germline V gene sets CDR1 to SQVTM and CDR2 to ANQGSEA. V and J are trimmed by 5 bases and 1 base, and the gene matches miss 3 bases of the junction. Including cysteine and phenylalanine, the CDR3 has 13 amino acids. Kept here is only the CDR3 DNA, which spans 39 bases and is read in frame from base 1. Donors were 35 to 40 systemically healthy Caucasian individuals from Russia aged about 6 to 100 years. Each donor gave 8 to 10 milliliters of peripheral blood, drawn into EDTA-treated Vacutainer tubes. Ficoll-Paque density-gradient centrifugation was used to isolate PBMCs, with at least 6.5 million per sample. Total RNA, at least 5.5 micrograms per sample, was extracted from PBMCs with Trizol reagent. For every donor, flow cytometry on a PBMC aliquot measured the percentage of naive CD45RAhigh/CD27high T cells. Receptors were amplified or captured by 5' RACE. TCRdb names Illumina HiSeq 2500 as the instrument used. A second PCR of about 7 to 12 cycles was performed with a sample-barcoded 5' primer and a J-beta primer mix. A unique molecular identifier was introduced onto each TCR beta cDNA molecule by a template-switch 5' adaptor carrying 12 random nucleotides. At least 2.5 million CDR3-containing paired-end reads were obtained from each sample. First-strand cDNA was synthesized from all RNA with the Mint cDNA synthesis kit, primed by a TRBC-specific oligonucleotide. Following uracil-DNA glycosylase treatment, all cDNA underwent a first 18-cycle PCR with the universal primers M1SS and BC2_uni_R. The published analysis was carried out like this. Normalization of each sample was performed by random selection of 1 million high-quality reads, each carrying a distinct molecular identifier. Instead of being binned into consensus sequences, reads that shared molecular identifiers were thrown out. MiTCR, set to a Q25 quality threshold and the strictest error-elimination algorithm, was used for CDR3 identification, clonotype clustering and error correction. A nonparametric unseen species model with Euler transformation was used to estimate lower-bound total TCR beta diversity. In-frame beta chains were kept once TCRdb had trimmed the public reads at Q25 with fastp and called clones with MiXCR. Rows matching on CDR3 protein sequence are summarized as one entry with the most common DNA and genes. TCRdb's processing, not the authors', yielded these V and J calls. The sample profile shows roughly 1,700,000 distinct CDR3 sequences; roughly 30% of them were found once. The leading ten clones occupy less than 9.5% of the sample.

Worth noting for this clonotype: The antigen it binds to is not known. Per-base quality was not reported, and no clone a single base away is much larger than it.

Recombination joined TRBV29-1 with TRBJ2-7; TRBD1 matches 9 bases in the middle. The TCR comes from a woman aged 25-40 years in good health. The material sequenced was blood. The encoded CDR3 is CSVTDRGSYEQYF. The DNA is TGCAGCGTTACAGACAGGGGGTCCTACGAGCAGTACTTC.